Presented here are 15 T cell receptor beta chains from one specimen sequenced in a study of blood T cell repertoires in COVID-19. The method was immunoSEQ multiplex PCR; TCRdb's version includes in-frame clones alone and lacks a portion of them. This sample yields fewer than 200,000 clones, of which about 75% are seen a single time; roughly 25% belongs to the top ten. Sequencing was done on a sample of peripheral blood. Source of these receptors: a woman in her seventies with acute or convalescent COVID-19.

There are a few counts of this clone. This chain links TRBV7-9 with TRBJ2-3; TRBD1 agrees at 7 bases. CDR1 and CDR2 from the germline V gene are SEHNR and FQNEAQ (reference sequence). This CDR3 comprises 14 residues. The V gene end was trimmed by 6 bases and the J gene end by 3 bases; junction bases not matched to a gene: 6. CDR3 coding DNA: TGTGCCAGCAGTTTAACAGGGGAGACAGATACGCAGTATTTT. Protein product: CASSLTGETDTQYF. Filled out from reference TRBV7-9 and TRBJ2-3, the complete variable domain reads DTGVSQNPRHKITKRGQNVTFRCDPISEHNRLYWYRQTLGQGPEFLTYFQNEAQLEKSRLLSDRFSAERPKGSFSTLEIQRTEQGDSAMYLCASSLTGETDTQYFGPGTRLTVL.

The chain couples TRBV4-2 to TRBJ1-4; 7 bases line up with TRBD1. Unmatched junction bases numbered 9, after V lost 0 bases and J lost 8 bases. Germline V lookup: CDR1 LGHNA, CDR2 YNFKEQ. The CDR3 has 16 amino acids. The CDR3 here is CASSQESGQALEKLFF. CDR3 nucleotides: TGTGCCAGCAGCCAAGAGTCCGGACAGGCATTGGAAAAACTGTTTTTT.

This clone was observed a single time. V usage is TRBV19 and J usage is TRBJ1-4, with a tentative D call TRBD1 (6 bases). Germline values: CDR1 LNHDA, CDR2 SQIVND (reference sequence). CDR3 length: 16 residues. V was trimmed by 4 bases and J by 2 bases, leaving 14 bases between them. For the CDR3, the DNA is TGTGCCAGTAGTACTCAGGGGATCGGGACTAATGAAAAACTGTTTTTT. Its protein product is CASSTQGIGTNEKLFF.

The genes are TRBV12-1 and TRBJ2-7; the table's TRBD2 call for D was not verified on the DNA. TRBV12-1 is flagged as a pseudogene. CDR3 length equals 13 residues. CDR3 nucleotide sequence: TGTGCCGGAACGGGGGAGAGAACCTACGAGCAGTACTTC. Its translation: CAGTGERTYEQYF.

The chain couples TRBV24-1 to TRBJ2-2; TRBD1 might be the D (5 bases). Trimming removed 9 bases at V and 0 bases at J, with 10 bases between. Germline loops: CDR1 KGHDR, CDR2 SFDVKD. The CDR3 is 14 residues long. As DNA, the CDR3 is TGTGCCACCTCCCTGACAGCGAACACCGGGGAGCTGTTTTTT. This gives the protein CATSLTANTGELFF.

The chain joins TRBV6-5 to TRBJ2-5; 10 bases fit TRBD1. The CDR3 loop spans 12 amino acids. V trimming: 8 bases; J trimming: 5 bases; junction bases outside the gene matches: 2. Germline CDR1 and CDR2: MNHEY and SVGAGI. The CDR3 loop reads CASGDRGETQYF. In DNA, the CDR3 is TGTGCCAGCGGGGACAGGGGTGAGACCCAGTACTTC.

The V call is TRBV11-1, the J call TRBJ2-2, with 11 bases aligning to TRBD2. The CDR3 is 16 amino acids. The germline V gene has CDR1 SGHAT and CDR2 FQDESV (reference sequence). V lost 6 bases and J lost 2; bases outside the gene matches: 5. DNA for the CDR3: TGTGCCAGCAGGCGCACTAGCGGGAGTAACACCGGGGAGCTGTTTTTT. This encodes CASRRTSGSNTGELFF.

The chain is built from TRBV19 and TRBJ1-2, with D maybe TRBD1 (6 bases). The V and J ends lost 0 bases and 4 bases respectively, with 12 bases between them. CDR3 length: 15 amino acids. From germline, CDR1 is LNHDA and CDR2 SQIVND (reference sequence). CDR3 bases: TGTGCCAGTAGTATAGATTCAGGGGACACCTATGGCTACACCTTC. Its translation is CASSIDSGDTYGYTF.

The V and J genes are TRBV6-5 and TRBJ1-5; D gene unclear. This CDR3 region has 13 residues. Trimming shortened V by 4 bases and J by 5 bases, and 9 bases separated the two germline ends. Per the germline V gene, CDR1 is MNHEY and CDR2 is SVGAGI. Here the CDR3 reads CASSSLVDQPQHF. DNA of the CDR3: TGTGCCAGCAGTTCACTTGTGGATCAGCCCCAGCATTTT.

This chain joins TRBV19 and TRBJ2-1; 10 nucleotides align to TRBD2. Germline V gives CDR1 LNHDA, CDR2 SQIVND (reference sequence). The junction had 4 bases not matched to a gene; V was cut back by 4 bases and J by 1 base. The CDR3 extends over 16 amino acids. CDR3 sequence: CASSTGLASSYNEQFF. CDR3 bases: TGTGCCAGTAGTACGGGACTAGCGAGTTCCTACAATGAGCAGTTCTTC.

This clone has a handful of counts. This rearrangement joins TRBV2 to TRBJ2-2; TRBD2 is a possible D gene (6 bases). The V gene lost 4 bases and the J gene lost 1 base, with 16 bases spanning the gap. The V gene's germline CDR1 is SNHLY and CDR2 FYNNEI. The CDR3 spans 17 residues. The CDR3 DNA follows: TGTGCCAGCAGTGCGCTCGGGAGCACCGGGAACACCGGGGAGCTGTTTTTT. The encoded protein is CASSALGSTGNTGELFF.

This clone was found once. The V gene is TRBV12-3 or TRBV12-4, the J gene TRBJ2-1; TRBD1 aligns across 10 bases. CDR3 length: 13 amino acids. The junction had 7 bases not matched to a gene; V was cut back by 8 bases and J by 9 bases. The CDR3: CASRDRGFGEQFF. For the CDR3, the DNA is TGTGCCAGCCGGGACAGGGGTTTTGGTGAGCAGTTCTTC.

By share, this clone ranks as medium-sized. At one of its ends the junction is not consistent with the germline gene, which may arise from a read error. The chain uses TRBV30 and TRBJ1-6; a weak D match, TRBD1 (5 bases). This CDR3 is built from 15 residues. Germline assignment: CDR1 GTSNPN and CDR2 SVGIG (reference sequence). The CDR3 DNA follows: TGTGCCTGGACGTCGACAGACTCCGATAATTCACCCCTCCACTTT. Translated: CAWTSTDSDNSPLHF.

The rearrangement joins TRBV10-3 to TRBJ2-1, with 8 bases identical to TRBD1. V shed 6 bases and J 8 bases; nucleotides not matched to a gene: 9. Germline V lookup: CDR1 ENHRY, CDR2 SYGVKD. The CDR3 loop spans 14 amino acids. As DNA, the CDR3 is TGTGCCATCAGGCCTGACAGGGGTGGGGATGAGCAGTTCTTC. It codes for CAIRPDRGGDEQFF.

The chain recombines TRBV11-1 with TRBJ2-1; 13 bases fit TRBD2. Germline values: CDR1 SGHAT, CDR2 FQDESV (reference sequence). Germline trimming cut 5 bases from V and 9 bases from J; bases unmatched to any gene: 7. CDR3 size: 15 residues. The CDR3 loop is CASSQTGTSGVEQFF. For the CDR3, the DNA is TGTGCCAGCAGCCAAACCGGGACTAGCGGGGTTGAGCAGTTCTTC. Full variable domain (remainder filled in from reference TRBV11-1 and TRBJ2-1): EAEVAQSPRYKITEKSQAVAFWCDPISGHATLYWYRQILGQGPELLVQFQDESVVDDSQLPKDRFSAERLKGVDSTLKIQPAELGDSAMYLCASSQTGTSGVEQFFGPGTRLTVL.